These T cell receptor beta chains were read from a single sample in a study of blood T cell repertoires in COVID-19. TCRdb's table, derived via immunoSEQ multiplex PCR, lists solely in-frame clones and lacks some. The table has about 240,000 clones, about 89% seen once; the top ten hold 8.8%. Sequencing used PBMCs or T cells enriched from blood (not recorded which). All receptors come from a man in his forties or fifties who had recovered from COVID-19. The CDR3 runs from the conserved cysteine through the conserved F or W. The D gene is left open where the match is weak.

j_call	d_call	v_call	cdr3_aa	cdr3_nt
TRBJ2-2	.	TRBV6-5	CASSYGASAGELFF	TGTGCCAGCAGTTACGGGGCTTCGGCCGGGGAGCTGTTTTTT
TRBJ1-2	TRBD1	TRBV7-9	CASSLAGGHGYTF	TGTGCCAGCAGCTTAGCAGGGGGCCATGGCTACACCTTC
TRBJ2-5	TRBD2	TRBV11-2	CASRRGGQETQYF	TGTGCCAGCAGGCGCGGGGGGCAAGAGACCCAGTACTTC
TRBJ1-6	.	TRBV4-1	CASSQDPGSPLHF	TGCGCCAGCAGCCAAGATCCCGGGTCACCCCTCCACTTT
TRBJ2-5	.	TRBV5-1	CASRAWAEPQETQYF	TGCGCCAGCAGGGCCTGGGCAGAACCTCAAGAGACCCAGTACTTC
TRBJ1-4	TRBD1	TRBV5-1	CASSSGVQGANEKLFF	TGCGCCAGCAGCTCAGGCGTACAGGGGGCAAATGAAAAACTGTTTTTT
TRBJ2-5	TRBD1	TRBV18	CASSPVGTVVFQETQYF	TGTGCCAGCTCACCAGTAGGGACAGTAGTTTTCCAAGAGACCCAGTACTTC
TRBJ1-3	TRBD1	TRBV6-1	CASSDNLDRGSGNTIYF	TGTGCCAGCAGTGATAACCTCGACAGGGGATCTGGAAACACCATATATTTT
TRBJ2-5	.	TRBV12-5	CASGLVNGAGETQYF	TGTGCTAGTGGTTTGGTAAACGGCGCGGGTGAGACCCAGTACTTC
TRBJ1-1	TRBD1	TRBV30	CAWSPTGGTEAFF	TGTGCCTGGAGTCCCACAGGGGGGACTGAAGCTTTCTTT
TRBJ1-2	.	TRBV9	CASSVGRAGDGYTF	TGTGCCAGCAGCGTAGGAAGGGCCGGGGATGGCTACACCTTC
TRBJ2-1	TRBD1	TRBV25-1	CASSDVRDRGLFDEQFF	TGTGCCAGCAGTGATGTTCGGGACAGGGGGCTTTTCGATGAGCAGTTCTTC
TRBJ2-5	.	TRBV10-3	CAISDGAGSGETQYF	TGTGCCATCAGTGATGGGGCAGGGAGCGGGGAGACCCAGTACTTC